A single sample gave rise to the 30 T cell receptor beta chains below, sequenced in a study of radiation and T cells in renal cell carcinoma. Time point noted: blood 2 weeks post-SBRT. Noted treatment: 15 Gy SBRT to primary tumor, nephrectomy 4 weeks later. Sequencing was performed with immunoSEQ multiplex PCR; in TCRdb, only in-frame clones are kept and a portion is missing. The table lists 120,000 or so clones, around 85% of them singletons. The input for sequencing was blood, taken from a patient whose treatment included radiotherapy and nephrectomy. The receptors were gathered from a man aged 50-60 years with renal cell carcinoma.

This rearrangement joins TRBV2 to TRBJ1-2; D uncertain. The CDR3 contains 13 residues. Germline loops: CDR1 SNHLY, CDR2 FYNNEI. Between the trimmed V and J ends, which lost 2 bases and 7 bases, there was a span of 11 bases. The CDR3 region has the DNA TGTGCCAGCAGTGAATCTTACTCGGGTGGCTACACCTTC. Its protein product is CASSESYSGGYTF.

The chain combines TRBV30 with TRBJ2-1; TRBD1 aligns across 7 bases. This CDR3 comprises 14 residues. Trimming cost V 5 bases and J 0 bases; bases outside gene matches: 4. Per the germline V gene, CDR1 is GTSNPN and CDR2 is SVGIG (reference sequence). In DNA, the CDR3 is TGTGCCTGGTATCGACAGGGCTCCTACAATGAGCAGTTCTTC. As protein: CAWYRQGSYNEQFF.

The chain recombines TRBV9 with TRBJ2-3; D possibly uses TRBD1 or TRBD2 (5 bases each). Trimming shortened V by 0 bases and J by 0 bases, and 32 bases separated the two germline ends. CDR3 length: 23 residues. Germline CDR1 and CDR2: SGDLS and YYNGEE. CDR3 loop: CASSVAPQGDLSYSGPSTDTQYF. The CDR3 coding sequence is TGTGCCAGCAGCGTAGCACCCCAGGGTGACCTCAGTTATTCGGGGCCAAGCACAGATACGCAGTATTTT.

The rearrangement links TRBV5-8 to TRBJ2-3; D ambiguous. The V end lost 5 bases, the J end lost 3 bases, and 16 bases lay between the germline ends. CDR1 is SGHTS and CDR2 is YDEGEE in the germline V gene. This CDR3 has 15 amino acids. CDR3 sequence: CASRNEQRMTDTQYF. Here the CDR3 DNA reads TGTGCCAGCAGAAATGAACAGAGAATGACAGATACGCAGTATTTT. The entire variable domain, with the rest obtained from reference TRBV5-8 and TRBJ2-3, is as follows: EAGVTQSPTHLIKTRGQQATLRCSPISGHTSVYWYQQALGLGLQFLLWYDEGEERNRGNFPPRFSGRQFPNYSSELNVNALELEDSALYLCASRNEQRMTDTQYFGPGTRLTVL.

This chain joins TRBV30 and TRBJ2-3; TRBD2 might be the D (6 bases). The CDR3 length is 15 residues. V was cut by 3 bases and J by 4 bases, with 17 bases left in between. Germline V gene lookup returns CDR1 GTSNPN and CDR2 SVGIG (reference sequence). The CDR3 protein is CAWSLILAGADTQYF. Written as DNA, the CDR3 is TGTGCCTGGAGCCTCATACTAGCTGGCGCAGATACGCAGTATTTT.

The rearrangement uses TRBV30 and TRBJ1-2; D unresolved. Germline assignment: CDR1 GTSNPN and CDR2 SVGIG (reference sequence). The length of the CDR3 is 14 residues. Trimming removed 3 bases from V and 4 bases from J, with 15 bases in between. CDR3: CAWSVSASVYGYTF. In DNA, the CDR3 is TGTGCCTGGAGCGTGTCCGCCTCGGTCTATGGCTACACCTTC.

The CDR3 sequence: CASSLESGPAAKNIQYF. The CDR3 DNA follows: TGTGCCAGCAGCTTAGAGTCGGGTCCAGCAGCCAAAAACATTCAGTACTTC. The V gene is TRBV11-1, the J gene TRBJ2-4, with no clear D. The V and J ends lost 1 base and 0 bases respectively, with 13 bases between them. The CDR3 runs 17 residues. The germline gives CDR1 SGHAT, CDR2 FQDESV (reference sequence).

The rearrangement links TRBV7-9 to TRBJ2-1; 10 nucleotides agree with TRBD2. V dropped 5 bases and J dropped 2; count of bases not matched to a gene: 6. Germline V CDR1 and CDR2: SEHNR, FQNEAQ (reference sequence). CDR3 length equals 16 residues. The CDR3 loop is CASSPFSGGAYNEQFF. The CDR3 DNA is TGTGCCAGCAGCCCATTCAGCGGGGGGGCCTACAATGAGCAGTTCTTC.

The chain couples TRBV28 to TRBJ2-6, with D possibly TRBD2 on 5 matching bases. The CDR3 totals 15 residues. The V end was cut by 10 bases, the J end by 2 bases, with 15 bases between. The germline CDR1 and CDR2 sequences are MDHEN and SYDVKM. The CDR3: CATLGSGTGANVLTF. The CDR3 coding sequence is TGTGCCACCCTGGGATCGGGAACTGGGGCCAACGTCCTGACTTTC.

The chain uses TRBV9 and TRBJ2-7; 8 bases match TRBD1. Germline V gene data show CDR1 as SGDLS and CDR2 as YYNGEE. CDR3 length: 15 residues. With 4 bases clipped from V and 0 bases from J, the junction kept 6 bases outside the gene matches. Here the CDR3 DNA reads TGTGCCAGCAGCCTTGCAGGGGGCTACTCCTACGAGCAGTACTTC. Residues: CASSLAGGYSYEQYF. Based on the CDR3 plus reference TRBV9 and TRBJ2-7, the full variable domain is DSGVTQTPKHLITATGQRVTLRCSPRSGDLSVYWYQQSLDQGLQFLIQYYNGEERAKGNILERFSAQQFPDLHSELNLSSLELGDSALYFCASSLAGGYSYEQYFGPGTRLTVT.

This clone appeared once. The CDR3 nucleotides are TGTGCCAGCAGTTATTACGGGGGGCGTGAAAAACTGTTTTTT. Protein: CASSYYGGREKLFF. The J gene is TRBJ1-4, the V gene TRBV6-5; the D gene is possibly TRBD1 (6 bases). The V gene lost 3 bases and the J gene lost 7 bases, with 12 bases spanning the gap. CDR1 is MNHEY and CDR2 is SVGAGI in the germline V gene. This CDR3 comprises 14 residues.

V gene TRBV27 combines with J gene TRBJ2-3; 7 nucleotides align to TRBD1. The CDR3 is 13 amino acids. The V gene end was trimmed by 5 bases and the J gene end by 9 bases; junction bases not matched to a gene: 8. Per germline, CDR1 MNHEY and CDR2 SMNVEV (reference sequence). CDR3 DNA sequence: TGTGCCAGCAGTGTGGGACAGCTGGCGACGCAGTATTTT. Translated: CASSVGQLATQYF.

The rearrangement uses TRBV2 and TRBJ1-5; 7 bases agree with TRBD1. CDR3 size: 16 residues. In germline, CDR1 is SNHLY, CDR2 FYNNEI. V lost 5 bases to trimming and J lost 4 bases; unmatched junction nucleotides: 11. The CDR3 sequence is CASSLTRQGLNQPQHF. The CDR3, as DNA: TGTGCCAGCAGTCTTACTCGACAGGGATTAAATCAGCCCCAGCATTTT. The entire variable domain, with the rest obtained from reference TRBV2 and TRBJ1-5, is as follows: EPEVTQTPSHQVTQMGQEVILRCVPISNHLYFYWYRQILGQKVEFLVSFYNNEISEKSEIFDDQFSVERPDGSNFTLKIRSTKLEDSAMYFCASSLTRQGLNQPQHFGDGTRLSIL.

This rearrangement joins TRBV2 to TRBJ2-7, with D maybe TRBD2 (7 bases). V lost 11 bases to trimming and J lost 2 bases, with 19 bases between them. In germline, CDR1 is SNHLY, CDR2 FYNNEI. The CDR3 has 14 amino acids. DNA of the CDR3: TGTGCCTGCCGGGGGGCAGAACTTCCCTACGAGCAGTACTTC. Translation gives CACRGAELPYEQYF.

In its sample, this clone was seen a few times. This chain links TRBV6-5 with TRBJ1-5; D is ambiguous. Germline CDR1 and CDR2: MNHEY and SVGAGI. Trimming took off 0 bases at V and 2 bases at J, with 5 bases between the two ends. This CDR3 region has 14 residues. The CDR3 sequence: CASSYSVGNQPQHF. CDR3 DNA: TGTGCCAGCAGTTACTCTGTAGGCAATCAGCCCCAGCATTTT.

This clone was found a few times. The chain has TRBV6-4 and TRBJ1-2; maybe TRBD1 (6 bases). Germline loops: CDR1 MRHNA, CDR2 SNTAGT. The CDR3 is 15 amino acids. Trimming left V 4 bases short and J 3 bases short, with 15 bases between. The CDR3 spells CASSADRTSYYGYTF. DNA of the CDR3: TGTGCCAGCAGTGCCGACAGGACCAGCTACTATGGCTACACCTTC.

The chain links TRBV4-1 to TRBJ2-1, with a tentative D call TRBD2 (6 bases). The CDR3 spans 12 residues. CDR1 and CDR2 from the germline V gene are MGHRA and YSYEKL. V shed 5 bases and J shed 8 bases, with 10 bases lying between them. The CDR3 here is CASSGEEYEQFF. CDR3 coding DNA: TGCGCCAGCAGCGGGGAGGAGTATGAGCAGTTCTTC.

This clone was observed a handful of times. The chain joins TRBV18 to TRBJ2-1; D remains unclear. V lost 3 bases and J 1 base, leaving 7 bases between the germline ends. This CDR3 contains 14 residues. Germline lookup yields CDR1 KGHSH and CDR2 LQKENI. The CDR3 nucleotides read TGTGCCAGCTCACCGATGGAGTCCTACAATGAGCAGTTCTTC. Translation gives CASSPMESYNEQFF. Based on the CDR3 plus reference TRBV18 and TRBJ2-1, the full variable domain is NAGVMQNPRHLVRRRGQEARLRCSPMKGHSHVYWYRQLPEEGLKFMVYLQKENIIDESGMPKERFSAEFPKEGPSILRIQQVVRGDSAAYFCASSPMESYNEQFFGPGTRLTVL.

V usage is TRBV5-1 and J usage is TRBJ1-6, with D hard to call. There are 14 residues in the CDR3. CDR1 and CDR2 from the germline V gene are SGHRS and YFSETQ. The V end lost 1 base, the J end lost 7 bases, and 9 bases lay between the germline ends. The CDR3 DNA is TGCGCCAGCAGCTTGAGGTTCGAGAATTCACCCCTCCACTTT. Amino acid sequence: CASSLRFENSPLHF.

V is TRBV19 and J is TRBJ1-4; 8 bases are a match to TRBD1. The CDR3 spans 16 residues. The V and J ends lost 5 bases and 2 bases, in that order; junction bases with no gene match: 7. Germline CDR1 LNHDA, CDR2 SQIVND (reference sequence). This CDR3 reads CASSLQGAQTNEKLFF. The CDR3 DNA follows: TGTGCCAGTAGTCTCCAGGGGGCGCAGACTAATGAAAAACTGTTTTTT.

The chain has TRBV25-1 and TRBJ1-5; D remains ambiguous. Between the trimmed V and J ends, which lost 2 bases and 7 bases, there was a span of 12 bases. The CDR3 contains 14 residues. CDR1 and CDR2 (germline): MGHDK, SYGVNS. The CDR3 loop is CASSEGGGGQPQHF. The CDR3, as DNA: TGTGCCAGCAGTGAAGGCGGAGGAGGCCAGCCCCAGCATTTT. The variable domain in full, with the rest retrieved from reference TRBV25-1 and TRBJ1-5, is EADIYQTPRYLVIGTGKKITLECSQTMGHDKMYWYQQDPGMELHLIHYSYGVNSTEKGDLSSESTVSRIRTEHFPLTLESARPSHTSQYLCASSEGGGGQPQHFGDGTRLSIL.

The genes are TRBV6-6 and TRBJ1-2, with D unclear. Germline CDR1 and CDR2: MNHNY and SVGAGI (reference sequence). Trimming cost V 7 bases and J 5 bases, with 11 bases left between them. The CDR3 has 12 amino acids. CDR3 coding DNA: TGTGCCAGCACCACCTTTGAGTATGGCTACACCTTC. Residues: CASTTFEYGYTF.

V is TRBV27 and J is TRBJ2-1; D gene unclear. Germline CDR1 is MNHEY and CDR2 is SMNVEV (reference sequence). The length of the CDR3 is 13 residues. The ends were cut back, 2 bases at V and 0 bases at J, with 2 bases in the middle. The CDR3 nucleotides read TGTGCCAGCAGTTTAGCCTCCTACAATGAGCAGTTCTTC. As protein: CASSLASYNEQFF.

V and J are TRBV5-1 and TRBJ2-1, with a tentative D call TRBD1 (6 bases). The V end lost 3 bases, the J end lost 2 bases, and 9 bases lay between the germline ends. The germline V gene has CDR1 SGHRS and CDR2 YFSETQ. The CDR3 has 14 residues. The CDR3 nucleotides read TGCGCCAGCAGCTCCGGACAGCCCTACAATGAGCAGTTCTTC. Amino acid sequence: CASSSGQPYNEQFF.

This clone has a single count. The chain couples TRBV10-3 to TRBJ2-7; 7 bases agree with TRBD1. CDR3 size: 14 residues. With V trimmed by 4 bases and J by 0 bases, 3 bases remained unmatched. CDR1 is ENHRY and CDR2 is SYGVKD in the germline V gene. This chain's CDR3 is CAISGTGISYEQYF. The CDR3 bases are TGTGCCATCAGTGGGACAGGAATCTCCTACGAGCAGTACTTC.

The chain carries TRBV23-1 and TRBJ1-3; no firm D call. TRBV23-1 is classed as an ORF, of uncertain function. This CDR3 contains 19 residues. Trimming shortened V by 3 bases and J by 0 bases, and 21 bases separated the two germline ends. CDR3 sequence (DNA): TGCGCCAGCAGTCAGCCGCGAACCAAAATAATGAGCTCTGGAAACACCATATATTTT. Amino acid sequence: CASSQPRTKIMSSGNTIYF.

This sequence joins TRBV30 and TRBJ1-1; TRBD1 matches at 7 bases. CDR3 size: 14 residues. Trimming removed 0 bases from V and 4 bases from J; junction bases left unmatched: 5. In germline, CDR1 is GTSNPN, CDR2 SVGIG (reference sequence). The chain's CDR3 is CAWSVIPGGTEAFF. Here the CDR3 DNA reads TGTGCCTGGAGTGTAATTCCAGGGGGCACTGAAGCTTTCTTT.

The chain links TRBV9 to TRBJ2-3; the D gene is possibly TRBD2 (6 bases). This CDR3 region has 14 residues. V lost 3 bases and J lost 3, with 11 bases in between. The germline gives CDR1 SGDLS, CDR2 YYNGEE. CDR3 protein: CASSEVGGTDTQYF. CDR3 bases: TGTGCCAGCAGCGAGGTGGGAGGAACAGATACGCAGTATTTT.

This chain links TRBV4-3 with TRBJ1-4; 9 bases match TRBD1. This CDR3 spans 16 amino acids. V gave up 0 bases and J gave up 7 bases; unmatched junction bases: 6. Germline V gene data show CDR1 as LGHNA and CDR2 as YSLEER. The CDR3 nucleotides read TGCGCCAGCAGCCAAGATAGAGACAGGGGGTTTGAAAAACTGTTTTTT. It translates to CASSQDRDRGFEKLFF.

Only a few counts were recorded for this clone. CDR3 amino acids: CASSQGTSGAWAGELFF. Written as DNA, the CDR3 is TGTGCCAGCAGCCAGGGGACTAGCGGGGCCTGGGCCGGGGAGCTGTTTTTT. The chain joins TRBV5-4 to TRBJ2-2; 13 bases map to TRBD2. The CDR3 contains 17 residues. The J segment lost 6 bases and the V segment lost 4 bases, leaving 9 bases of the junction unmatched. CDR1 SGHNT and CDR2 YYREEE come from the germline V gene (reference sequence).